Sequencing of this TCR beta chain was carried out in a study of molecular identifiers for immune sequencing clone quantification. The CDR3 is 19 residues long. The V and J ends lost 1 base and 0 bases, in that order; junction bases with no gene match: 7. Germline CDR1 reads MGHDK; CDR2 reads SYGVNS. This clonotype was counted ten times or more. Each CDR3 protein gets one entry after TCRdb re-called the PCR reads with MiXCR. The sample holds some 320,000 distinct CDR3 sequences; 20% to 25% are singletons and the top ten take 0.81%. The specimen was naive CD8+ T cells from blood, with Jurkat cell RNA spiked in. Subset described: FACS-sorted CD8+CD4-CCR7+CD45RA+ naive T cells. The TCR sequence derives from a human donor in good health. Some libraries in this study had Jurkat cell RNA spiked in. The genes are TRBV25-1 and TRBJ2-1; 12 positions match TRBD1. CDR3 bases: TGTGCCAGCAGTGAATGGGGGGACAGGGGGCCGAACTCCTACAATGAGCAGTTCTTC. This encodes CASSEWGDRGPNSYNEQFF.